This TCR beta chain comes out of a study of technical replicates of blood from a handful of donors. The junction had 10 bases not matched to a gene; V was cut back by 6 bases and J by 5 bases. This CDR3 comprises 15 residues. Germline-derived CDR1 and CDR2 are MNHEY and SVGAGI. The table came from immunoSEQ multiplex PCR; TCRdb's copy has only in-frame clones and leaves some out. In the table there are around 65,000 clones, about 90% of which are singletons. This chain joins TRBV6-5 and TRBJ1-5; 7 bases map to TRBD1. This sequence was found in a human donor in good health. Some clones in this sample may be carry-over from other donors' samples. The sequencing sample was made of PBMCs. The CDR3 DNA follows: TGTGCCAGCAGCCGTGATTACAGGGGTGATCAGCCCCAGCATTTT. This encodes CASSRDYRGDQPQHF.